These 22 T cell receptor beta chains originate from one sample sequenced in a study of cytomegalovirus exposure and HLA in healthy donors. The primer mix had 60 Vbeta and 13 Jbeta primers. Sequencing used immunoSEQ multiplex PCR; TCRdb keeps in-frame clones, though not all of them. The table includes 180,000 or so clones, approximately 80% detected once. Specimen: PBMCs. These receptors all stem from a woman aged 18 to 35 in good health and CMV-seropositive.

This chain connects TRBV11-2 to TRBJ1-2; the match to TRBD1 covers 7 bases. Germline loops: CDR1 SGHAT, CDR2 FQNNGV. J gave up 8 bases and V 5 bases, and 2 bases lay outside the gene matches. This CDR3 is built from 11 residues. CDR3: CASSPGQGYTF. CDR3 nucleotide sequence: TGTGCCAGCAGCCCGGGACAGGGCTACACCTTC.

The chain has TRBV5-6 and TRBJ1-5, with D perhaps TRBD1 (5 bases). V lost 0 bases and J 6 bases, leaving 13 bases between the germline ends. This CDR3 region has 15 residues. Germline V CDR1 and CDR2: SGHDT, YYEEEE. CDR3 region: CASSLDGGDAQPQHF. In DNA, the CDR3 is TGTGCCAGCAGCTTGGATGGGGGGGACGCTCAGCCCCAGCATTTT.

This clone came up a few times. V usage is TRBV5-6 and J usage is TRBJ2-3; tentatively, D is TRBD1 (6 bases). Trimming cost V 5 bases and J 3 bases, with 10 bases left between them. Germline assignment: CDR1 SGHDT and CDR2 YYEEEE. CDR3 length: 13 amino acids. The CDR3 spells CASRTTGTDTQYF. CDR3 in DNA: TGTGCCAGCAGAACAACAGGGACAGATACGCAGTATTTT.

The DNA for the CDR3 is TGTGCCAGCAGCGTAGTGGGGCAGGTGACGGGGGGGCCTTACAATGAGCAGTTCTTC. The encoded protein is CASSVVGQVTGGPYNEQFF. The genes are TRBV9 and TRBJ2-1; 8 nucleotides agree with TRBD2. The trim removed 0 bases at V and 4 bases at J, leaving 15 bases unmatched. The CDR3 totals 19 residues. From germline, CDR1 is SGDLS and CDR2 YYNGEE.

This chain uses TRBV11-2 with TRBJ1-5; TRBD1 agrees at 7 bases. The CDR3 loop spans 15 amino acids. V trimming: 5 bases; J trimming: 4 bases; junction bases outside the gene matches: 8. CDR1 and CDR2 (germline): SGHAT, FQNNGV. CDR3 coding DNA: TGTGCCAGCAGCATCCGGACAGGCCCAAATCAGCCCCAGCATTTT. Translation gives CASSIRTGPNQPQHF.

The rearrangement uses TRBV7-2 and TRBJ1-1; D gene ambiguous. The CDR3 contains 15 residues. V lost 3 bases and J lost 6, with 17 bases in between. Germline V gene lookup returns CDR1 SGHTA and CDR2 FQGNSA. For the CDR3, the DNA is TGTGCCAGCAGCTTTATCTCACGCAACAGACCTGAAGCTTTCTTT. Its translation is CASSFISRNRPEAFF.

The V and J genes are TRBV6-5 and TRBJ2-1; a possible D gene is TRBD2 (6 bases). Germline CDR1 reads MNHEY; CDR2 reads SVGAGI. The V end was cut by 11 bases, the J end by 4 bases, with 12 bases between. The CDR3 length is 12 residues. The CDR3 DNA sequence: TGTGCCGCCCGCCGGGGGTACAATGAGCAGTTCTTC. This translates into CAARRGYNEQFF.

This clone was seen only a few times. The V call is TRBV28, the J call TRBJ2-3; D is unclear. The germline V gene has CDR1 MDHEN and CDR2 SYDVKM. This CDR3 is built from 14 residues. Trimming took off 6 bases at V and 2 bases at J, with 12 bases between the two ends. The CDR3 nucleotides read TGTGCCAGCAGCAGCGTGGTGGACACAGATACGCAGTATTTT. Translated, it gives CASSSVVDTDTQYF.

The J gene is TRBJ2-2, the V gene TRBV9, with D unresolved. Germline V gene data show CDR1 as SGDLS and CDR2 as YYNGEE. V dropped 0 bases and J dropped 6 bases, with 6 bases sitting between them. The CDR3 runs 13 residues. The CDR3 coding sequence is TGTGCCAGCAGCGTAGCTACCGCCGGGGAGCTGTTTTTT. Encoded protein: CASSVATAGELFF.

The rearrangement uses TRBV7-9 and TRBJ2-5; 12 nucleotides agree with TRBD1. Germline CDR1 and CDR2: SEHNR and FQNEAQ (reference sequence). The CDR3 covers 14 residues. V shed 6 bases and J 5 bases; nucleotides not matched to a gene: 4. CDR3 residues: CASSPGQGAETQYF. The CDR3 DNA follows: TGTGCCAGCAGTCCGGGACAGGGGGCGGAGACCCAGTACTTC.

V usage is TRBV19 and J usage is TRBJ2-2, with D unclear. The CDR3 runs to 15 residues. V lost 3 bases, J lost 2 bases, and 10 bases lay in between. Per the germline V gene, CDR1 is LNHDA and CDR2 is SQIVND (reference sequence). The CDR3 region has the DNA TGTGCCAGTAGTATCAGTAACAGCAACACCGGGGAGCTGTTTTTT. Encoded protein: CASSISNSNTGELFF.

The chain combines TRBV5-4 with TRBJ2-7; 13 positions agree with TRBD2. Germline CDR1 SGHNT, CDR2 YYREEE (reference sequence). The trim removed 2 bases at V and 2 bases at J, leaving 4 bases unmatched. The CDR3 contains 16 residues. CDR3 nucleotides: TGTGCCAGCAGCTTATGGACTAGCGGGGGAGCCTACGAGCAGTACTTC. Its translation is CASSLWTSGGAYEQYF.

CDR3 protein: CASSVPEGGEQYF. CDR3 coding DNA: TGTGCCAGCAGCGTGCCGGAAGGCGGCGAGCAGTACTTC. The V gene is TRBV14, the J gene TRBJ2-7; no clear D. V was clipped by 5 bases and J by 6 bases, with 14 bases between them. Per germline, CDR1 SGHDN and CDR2 FVKESK. The CDR3 has 13 amino acids.

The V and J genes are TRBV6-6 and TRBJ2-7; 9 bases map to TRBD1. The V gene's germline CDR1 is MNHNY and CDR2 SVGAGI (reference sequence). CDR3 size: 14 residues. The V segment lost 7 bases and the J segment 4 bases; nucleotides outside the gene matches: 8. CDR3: CASNAGTGKYEQYF. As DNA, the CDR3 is TGTGCCAGCAATGCCGGGACAGGGAAATACGAGCAGTACTTC.

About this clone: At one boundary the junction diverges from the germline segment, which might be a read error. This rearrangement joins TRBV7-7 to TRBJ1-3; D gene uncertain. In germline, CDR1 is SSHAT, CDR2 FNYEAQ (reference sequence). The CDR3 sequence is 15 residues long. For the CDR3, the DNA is TGTGCTAGCAGCTCTAGCCGGGCAGAGGGAAACACCATATATTTT. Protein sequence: CASSSSRAEGNTIYF.

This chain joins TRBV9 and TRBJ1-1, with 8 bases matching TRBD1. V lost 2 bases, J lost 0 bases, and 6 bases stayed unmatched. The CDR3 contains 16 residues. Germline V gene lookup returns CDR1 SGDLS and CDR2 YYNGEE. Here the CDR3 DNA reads TGTGCCAGCAGCGTGACAGGGGACCCGATGAACACTGAAGCTTTCTTT. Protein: CASSVTGDPMNTEAFF.

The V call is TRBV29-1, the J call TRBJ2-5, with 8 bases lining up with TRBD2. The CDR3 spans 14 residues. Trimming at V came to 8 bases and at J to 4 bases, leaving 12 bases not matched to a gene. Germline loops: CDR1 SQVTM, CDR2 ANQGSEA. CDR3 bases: TGCAGCTCCACGGGACTAGAAGGGGGAGAGACCCAGTACTTC. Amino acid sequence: CSSTGLEGGETQYF.

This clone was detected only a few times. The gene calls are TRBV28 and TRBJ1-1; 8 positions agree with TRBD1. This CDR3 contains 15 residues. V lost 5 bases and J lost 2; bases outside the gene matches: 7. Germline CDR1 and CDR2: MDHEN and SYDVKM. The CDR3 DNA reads TGTGCCAGCAGTGCCCACACAGGGGGTAACACTGAAGCTTTCTTT. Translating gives CASSAHTGGNTEAFF. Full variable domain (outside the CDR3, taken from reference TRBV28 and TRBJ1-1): DVKVTQSSRYLVKRTGEKVFLECVQDMDHENMFWYRQDPGLGLRLIYFSYDVKMKEKGDIPEGYSVSREKKERFSLILESASTNQTSMYLCASSAHTGGNTEAFFGQGTRLTVV.

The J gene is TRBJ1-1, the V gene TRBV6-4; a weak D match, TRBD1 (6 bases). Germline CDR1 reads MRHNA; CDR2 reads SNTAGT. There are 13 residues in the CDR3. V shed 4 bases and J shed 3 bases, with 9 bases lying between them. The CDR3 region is CASSVKGDTEAFF. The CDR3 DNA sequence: TGTGCCAGCAGTGTCAAGGGGGACACTGAAGCTTTCTTT.

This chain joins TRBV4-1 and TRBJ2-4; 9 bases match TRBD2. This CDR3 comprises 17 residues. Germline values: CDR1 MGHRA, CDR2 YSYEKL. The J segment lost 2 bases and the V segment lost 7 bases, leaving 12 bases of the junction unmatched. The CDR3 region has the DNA TGCGCCAGCACCCCCCTTGGTAGCGGGAGCTCCAAAAACATTCAGTACTTC. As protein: CASTPLGSGSSKNIQYF.

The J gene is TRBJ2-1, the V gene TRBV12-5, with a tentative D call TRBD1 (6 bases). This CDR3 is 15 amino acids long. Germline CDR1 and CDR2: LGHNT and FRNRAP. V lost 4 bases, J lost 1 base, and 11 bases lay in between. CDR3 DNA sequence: TGTGCTAGTGGTTGGAACCAGGGGTCCTACAATGAGCAGTTCTTC. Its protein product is CASGWNQGSYNEQFF.

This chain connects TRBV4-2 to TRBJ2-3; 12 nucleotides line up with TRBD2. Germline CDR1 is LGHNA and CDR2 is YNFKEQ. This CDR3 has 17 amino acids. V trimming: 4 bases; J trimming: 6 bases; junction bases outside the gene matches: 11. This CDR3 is CASSLRPLAGGGDTQYF. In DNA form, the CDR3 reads TGTGCCAGCAGCCTCCGCCCACTAGCGGGGGGCGGGGATACGCAGTATTTT.